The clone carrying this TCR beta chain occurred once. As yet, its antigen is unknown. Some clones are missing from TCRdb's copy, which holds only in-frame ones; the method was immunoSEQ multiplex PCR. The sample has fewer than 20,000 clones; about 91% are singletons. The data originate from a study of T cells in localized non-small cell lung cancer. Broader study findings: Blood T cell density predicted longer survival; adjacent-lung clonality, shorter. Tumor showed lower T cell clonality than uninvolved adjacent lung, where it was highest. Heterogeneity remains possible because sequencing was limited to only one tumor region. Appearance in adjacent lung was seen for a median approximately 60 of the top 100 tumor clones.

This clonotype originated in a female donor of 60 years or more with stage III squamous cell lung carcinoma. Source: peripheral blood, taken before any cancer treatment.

CDR3 in amino acids: CASSDGTGALSYEQYF. CDR3 nucleotide sequence: TGTGCCAGCAGCGACGGGACAGGGGCCCTCTCCTACGAGCAGTACTTC. The rearrangement joins TRBV9 to TRBJ2-7, with TRBD1 matching 10 bases. After removal of 3 bases from V and 0 bases from J, the junction contained 6 bases not matched to a gene. CDR1 is SGDLS and CDR2 is YYNGEE in the germline V gene. CDR3 length: 16 amino acids.